This T cell receptor beta chain stems from a study of CD4 and CD8 cells across lung adenocarcinoma regions. Donors had localized lung adenocarcinoma, a non-small cell lung cancer. The V gene lost 8 bases and the J gene lost 0 bases, with 19 bases spanning the gap. The germline gives CDR1 MNHNS, CDR2 SASEGT. CDR3 length: 16 amino acids. TCRdb recomputed calls from the PCR reads with MiXCR, one row per CDR3 protein. The sample records approximately 24,000 distinct CDR3 sequences, 53% being singletons. The origin of this receptor is a male donor with lung adenocarcinoma. The CD4 and CD8 labels of this study may be unreliable. The chain couples TRBV6-1 to TRBJ1-2; D is unclear. Sequencing was carried out using CD8+ T cells from the center of a lung tumor. CDR3 protein: CASLRGDTQSNYGYTF. The DNA of the CDR3 is TGTGCCAGCCTCCGGGGTGATACCCAATCTAACTATGGCTACACCTTC.